The present TCR beta chain was sequenced within a study of shared clonotypes between healthy human individuals. Using immunoSEQ multiplex PCR, the repertoire was profiled, and TCRdb retains in-frame clones only, with some absent. The data contain about 820,000 clones, 92% of them singletons. The naive CD8 subset, CD45RO-negative cells positively selected for CCR7, excluded terminally differentiated effector memory CD45RA+ cells. The donors, all of them Caucasian adults, lived in Nashville, Tennessee. V was clipped by 3 bases and J by 4 bases, with 7 bases between them. Germline V gene sequence: CDR1 SGHAT, CDR2 FQNNGV. The CDR3 has 13 residues. A remark on this clone: Other DNA variants within this sample encode the same CDR3.

The genes are TRBV11-2 and TRBJ1-5; D perhaps matches TRBD1 (5 bases). Sequenced: naive CD8+ T cells sorted from blood. The sequence derives from a man younger than 40 in good health. The DNA for the CDR3 is TGTGCCAGCAGCTTTGGGGGGAATCAGCCCCAGCATTTT. Its protein product is CASSFGGNQPQHF.